This T cell receptor (beta chain) was sequenced during a study of molecular identifiers for immune sequencing clone quantification. Findings of the study overall: Clonotypes topping 20 RNA copies carried over 97% of effector molecules but under 1% of naive ones.

This clonotype was detected only a few times. No antigen is known for it. The bulk TCR libraries were made with methods described before and with listed TCR primers. Each CDR3 protein gets one entry after TCRdb re-called the PCR reads with MiXCR. Of more than 85,000 distinct CDR3 sequences listed, roughly a third are singletons. Germline V gene data show CDR1 as DFQATT and CDR2 as SNEGSKA (reference sequence). V was shortened by 8 bases and J by 6 bases, with 14 bases between the two germline ends. The CDR3 totals 11 residues. The clonotype comes from a human donor in good health. Some libraries in this study had Jurkat cell RNA spiked in. V usage is TRBV20-1 and J usage is TRBJ2-7; TRBD1 is a possible D gene (6 bases). The specimen was naive CD8+ T cells from blood, with Jurkat cell RNA spiked in. Subset: FACS-sorted CD8+CD4-CCR7+CD45RA+ naive T cells. CDR3 sequence: CSSFQGTEQYF. DNA of the CDR3: TGCAGTTCTTTCCAGGGGACCGAGCAGTACTTC.